The 5 T cell receptor beta chains in this list originate from one sample, sequenced in a study of T cell responses to AZD1222 COVID-19 vaccine. Clones were sequenced by immunoSEQ multiplex PCR, and TCRdb holds only the in-frame ones, with some missing. The table lists some 140,000 clones, approximately 94% of them singletons. The sequencing used peripheral blood, collected on day 0 of AZD1222 vaccination. Every receptor here comes from an adult in good health.

This chain uses TRBV10-3 with TRBJ1-3; D ambiguous. Per germline, CDR1 ENHRY and CDR2 SYGVKD. The V and J ends lost 5 bases and 4 bases respectively, with 9 bases between them. The CDR3 spans 13 residues. The CDR3 protein is CAISRELGNTIYF. CDR3 in DNA: TGTGCCATCAGTAGGGAACTGGGAAACACCATATATTTT.

The count of this clone is one. The CDR3 bases are TGTGCCAGCAGTTTAGCGGGACAGGGGTGGGGCTACACCTTC. Translation gives CASSLAGQGWGYTF. V usage is TRBV27 and J usage is TRBJ1-2; 10 positions match TRBD1. There are 14 residues in the CDR3. Germline lookup yields CDR1 MNHEY and CDR2 SMNVEV (reference sequence). V was clipped by 2 bases and J by 8 bases; unmatched bases: 5.

The CDR3 DNA is TGTGCCAGCAGCTTTCGACAGGGCCCAGATACGCAGTATTTT. Protein product: CASSFRQGPDTQYF. This rearrangement joins TRBV7-9 to TRBJ2-3, with TRBD1 matching over 7 bases. This CDR3 spans 14 amino acids. The V gene's germline CDR1 is SEHNR and CDR2 FQNEAQ (reference sequence). Trimming cost V 3 bases and J 4 bases; bases outside gene matches: 4. Filled out from reference TRBV7-9 and TRBJ2-3, the complete variable domain reads DTGVSQNPRHKITKRGQNVTFRCDPISEHNRLYWYRQTLGQGPEFLTYFQNEAQLEKSRLLSDRFSAERPKGSFSTLEIQRTEQGDSAMYLCASSFRQGPDTQYFGPGTRLTVL.

This chain connects TRBV29-1 to TRBJ1-4; 9 positions agree with TRBD1. Germline V gene lookup returns CDR1 SQVTM and CDR2 ANQGSEA. This CDR3 has 13 residues. V lost 4 bases and J lost 8; bases outside the gene matches: 5. CDR3 loop: CSVVGQGNEKLFF. For the CDR3, the DNA is TGCAGCGTTGTTGGACAGGGGAACGAAAAACTGTTTTTT.

The rearrangement links TRBV19 to TRBJ1-1, with D uncertain. V dropped 6 bases and J dropped 4 bases, with 12 bases sitting between them. This CDR3 has 13 residues. Germline CDR1 and CDR2: LNHDA and SQIVND (reference sequence). This chain's CDR3 is CASSSHRGTEAFF. The CDR3 coding sequence is TGTGCCAGTAGCAGCCACAGAGGCACTGAAGCTTTCTTT. Full variable domain (rest looked up from reference TRBV19 and TRBJ1-1): DGGITQSPKYLFRKEGQNVTLSCEQNLNHDAMYWYRQDPGQGLRLIYYSQIVNDFQKGDIAEGYSVSREKKESFPLTVTSAQKNPTAFYLCASSSHRGTEAFFGQGTRLTVV.